The sequence of this T cell receptor (beta chain) was determined in a study of cytomegalovirus exposure and HLA in healthy donors (dated by TCRdb to about 2017). Turning to the overall study: An earlier analysis of several hundred of the donors reported roughly 300 Gb of sequence data and 95 million to 120 million unique TCR beta sequences obtained from about 179 million T cells. The number of donors typed differed by locus, with about 620-630 for A, B, C, DRB1 and DQB1, more than 500 for DQA1, over 600 for DPA1, and around 460 for DPB1. Along with the approximately 700-subject first cohort, a separate validation cohort of over a hundred different subjects was used. Donor age, sex, ethnicity and CMV serostatus were compiled together with the repertoire data. Every discovery cohort repertoire had been produced on one sequencing platform. In a later genetic analysis, genome-wide SNP genotypes for about 65% of the 666 donors were used, and that subset was treated as a discovery cohort. HLA typing included class I and class II loci at four-digit resolution. An earlier analysis of approximately 500 of the donors applied high-throughput TCR beta sequencing to assess whether each TCR beta V gene segment acted as functional or pseudogenic. The study was designed to test whether signatures of past pathogen exposure could be identified by cataloging public T cell receptors. To predict cytomegalovirus infection status, the study brought together high-throughput TCR immunosequencing, statistical association of individual TCRs with disease status, and machine learning. A later analysis re-examined previously published TCR beta repertoires from just over 650 donors and added high-resolution HLA genotyping to investigate patterns of TCR occurrence. Approximately 300 gigabases of sequencing data and around 87 million unique TCR sequences were included in an early release covering about 600 HLA-typed donors. The study profiled the T cell repertoires of some 610 subjects by immunosequencing and related them to cytomegalovirus serostatus. Of the 398 genotyped donors, 80% to 90% were placed in the genetic ancestry cluster associated with self-reported Caucasian donors. Rather than using new phenotypic data, the later analysis identified candidate immune exposures from TCR beta sequences and from how often those sequences occurred across donors. Roughly five DR-DQ haplotypes were handled as single units for association and clustering, since linkage in the cohort was strong. Among about 360 genotyped donors of the cohort, an average of about 240,000 unique TCR beta nucleotide sequences were sequenced per donor, around 18% of them non-productive.

Study-wide conclusions, independent of this receptor: A few of the identified cytomegalovirus-associated TCR beta chains were confirmed in vitro to be specific for cytomegalovirus antigens. Because the 87-base-pair reads could not distinguish some IMGT-functional V segments, including TRBV6-2 and TRBV6-3, those segments were excluded. HLA typing was unavailable for some donors at each locus, so association tests used only the typed subset. This cohort had only TCR beta chains sequenced, and the lack of alpha or paired-chain data limited which features could be detected. The classifier was reported to diagnose cytomegalovirus status with high specificity and sensitivity in both the original and validation cohorts. According to a later analysis, most CMV-associated TCR beta chains appeared to be HLA-restricted, and the HLA associations seemed to be driven largely by CMV exposure. Presence/absence analyses assumed roughly uniform sequencing depth across donors, an assumption that may not hold. The sequencing pipeline was judged likely to have produced a cluster of highly shared sequence variants as a technical artifact. A later genetic analysis reported fewer N-insertions in productive TCRs among donors in an Asian-associated ancestry cluster than the 666-donor mean. Several of the top co-occurrence clusters appeared to be linked to parvovirus B19, influenza, CMV and Epstein-Barr virus, according to a later analysis. At a false discovery rate of 0.05, a later analysis linked under 20,000 TCR beta sequences to specific HLA alleles. A later analysis found that TCR association rates varied across HLA loci, with DRB1 alleles showing the most associated TCRs and HLA-C alleles the fewest. A total of 150 or so TCR beta chains were listed by the study as associated with cytomegalovirus. A further reported finding was that TCR beta sequences accurately predicted the HLA-A and HLA-B alleles for most subjects in the first cohort. When HLA alleles, especially DR and DQ, strongly co-occurred, TCR associations were difficult to assign to individual alleles. In an earlier analysis of roughly 560 of the donors, most TCR beta V segments were observed in productive rearrangements about 87% or about 30% of the time, broadly matching IMGT annotations. Linkage disequilibrium might explain the correlated functional status among segregating V segments, but an unknown experimental factor could not be ruled out. Immune exposure information for the cohort was limited to CMV serostatus. In a later analysis, HLA-associated TCR beta chains were found to be more clonally expanded and to have lower generation probabilities than equally common non-associated chains. Because counts were too low, around 18 rarely observed V segments, including chromosome 9 orphons, were left out of the earlier analysis of several hundred of the donors. Most TCR sequences were observed very rarely across donors, whereas some public TCRs were present in many individuals. A later genetic analysis associated a missense DCLRE1C variant with V-gene and J-gene trimming of TCR beta chains, and an independent cohort replicated the association. It was suggested by the authors that the approach could potentially be generalized to other disease states and immunological phenotypes.

Comments on this clone: Its antigen remains unidentified. No much larger clone is present one base from it, and per-base qualities are unavailable.

The germline V gene sets CDR1 to MNHEY and CDR2 to SVGAGI. Ends trimmed: V by 6 bases, J by 2 bases; bases unmatched to a gene: 5. From the cysteine through the phenylalanine, the CDR3 covers 14 amino acids. Just CDR3 DNA is preserved here, 42 bases in frame from base 1. In total, about 650 healthy bone marrow donors made up the cohort. All cohort members were sampled while nominally healthy, although unrecorded immune exposures were likely present. The donor was CMV seropositive and belonged to the group of more than 250 seropositive cohort members. A peripheral blood sample was collected from each donor, and TCR beta sequencing was performed on peripheral blood mononuclear cells. The Qiagen DNeasy Blood Extraction Kit was used to extract genomic DNA from the blood cell samples. Libraries were prepared through the immunoSEQ multiplex PCR assay. For the multiplex PCR, a mixture combining 60 forward primers for TCR Vbeta segments and 13 reverse primers for TCR Jbeta segments was used. The CDR3 region of rearranged TCR beta genes was amplified from genomic DNA with a multiplex PCR assay. The amplified TCR beta libraries were sequenced on the Illumina HiSeq System as 87-base-pair reads. As for the original processing: In a later analysis, some 80 million unique TCR beta chains were counted across the roughly 610 repertoires, and roughly 11 million of these chains were shared by at least two donors. Raw reads were error-corrected and collapsed into unique sequences by a nearest-neighbor algorithm in which closely related sequences were merged to remove PCR and sequencing errors. V, D and J gene segments were assigned by aligning CDR3 sequences to IMGT reference sequences. For a sequence to be retained, a match of at least six nucleotides was required to both a V gene segment and a J gene segment. Rearrangements were called productive when the CDR3 lacked stop codons and stayed in frame with V and J; all others were non-productive. Following IMGT convention, CDR3 was defined as the stretch from the second conserved V-encoded cysteine to the conserved J-encoded phenylalanine. The earlier analysis of some 600 of the donors excluded sequences that lacked an unambiguous match to a single V gene segment. In an earlier analysis of 587 of the donors, V segments were called functional above 56.7% productive rearrangements and were called segregating when the between-donor standard deviation exceeded 5%. To diagnose cytomegalovirus status from the catalog of TCR beta chain sequences, a statistical classification framework was built. In a later analysis, TCR nucleotide sequences were compared against IMGT/GENE-DB human TR gene sequences so that V and J genes could be assigned. A later analysis assigned CDR3 sequences and most-parsimonious VDJ recombination scenarios with the TCRdist pipeline. In a later analysis, every TCR beta chain was defined by the combination of its CDR3 amino acid sequence and its V-gene family, and reads without a unique V-gene family were dropped. A later analysis removed 550 to 650 highly shared, low-generation-probability nucleotide sequences to deal with suspected cross-contamination and a sequencing artifact. A later analysis calculated a clonal expansion index for each public chain from normalized within-repertoire ranks of inferred template counts. In a later analysis, generation probabilities were computed using a VDJ recombination model fitted to out-of-frame rearrangements, and the results were checked against IGoR. A later analysis scored TCR-TCR, TCR-HLA and TCR-CMV co-occurrence with hypergeometric tests, applying a repertoire-size bias correction to TCR pairs. False discovery rates were estimated in a later analysis by permuting HLA or CMV assignments 20 times. In a later analysis, co-occurring TCRs were grouped with DBSCAN, and TCRdist sequence similarity was added when clustering was performed within HLA-allele-positive subsets. Co-occurrence clustering excluded repertoires with fewer than 30,000 or more than 120,000 public chains, plus five with anomalous nucleotide sharing. Imported from immuneACCESS, the table was reduced by TCRdb to in-frame sequences with V and J called. These copies leave out some clones; in studies compared against another copy, an unresolved V gene accounts for under half, and the cause of the remainder is not known. V and J calls and clone size are copied from that table; D and trimming were computed from the DNA. This sample holds 150,000 to 200,000 clones; roughly 65% were observed only once. The top ten constitute 4% to 5% of the sample.

Recombination connected TRBV6-5 to TRBJ2-5, with 8 junctional bases fitting TRBD2. The source of this sequence is a young man in good health and CMV-seropositive. The sequenced sample was PBMCs. CDR3 sequence: CASRTAGVQETQYF. The sequenced DNA is TGTGCCAGCAGGACAGCGGGGGTACAAGAGACCCAGTACTTC.